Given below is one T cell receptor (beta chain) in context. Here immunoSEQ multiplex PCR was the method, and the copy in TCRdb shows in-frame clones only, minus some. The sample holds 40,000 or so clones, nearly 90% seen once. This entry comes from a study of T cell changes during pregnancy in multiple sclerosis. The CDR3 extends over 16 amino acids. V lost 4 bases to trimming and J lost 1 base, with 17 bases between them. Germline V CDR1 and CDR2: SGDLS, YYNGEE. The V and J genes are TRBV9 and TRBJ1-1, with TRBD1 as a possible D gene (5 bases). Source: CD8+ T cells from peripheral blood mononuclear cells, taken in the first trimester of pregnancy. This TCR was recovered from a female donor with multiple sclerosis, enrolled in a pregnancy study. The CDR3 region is CASSFSPQGGNTEAFF. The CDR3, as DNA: TGTGCCAGCAGCTTCAGTCCCCAGGGCGGGAACACTGAAGCTTTCTTT.